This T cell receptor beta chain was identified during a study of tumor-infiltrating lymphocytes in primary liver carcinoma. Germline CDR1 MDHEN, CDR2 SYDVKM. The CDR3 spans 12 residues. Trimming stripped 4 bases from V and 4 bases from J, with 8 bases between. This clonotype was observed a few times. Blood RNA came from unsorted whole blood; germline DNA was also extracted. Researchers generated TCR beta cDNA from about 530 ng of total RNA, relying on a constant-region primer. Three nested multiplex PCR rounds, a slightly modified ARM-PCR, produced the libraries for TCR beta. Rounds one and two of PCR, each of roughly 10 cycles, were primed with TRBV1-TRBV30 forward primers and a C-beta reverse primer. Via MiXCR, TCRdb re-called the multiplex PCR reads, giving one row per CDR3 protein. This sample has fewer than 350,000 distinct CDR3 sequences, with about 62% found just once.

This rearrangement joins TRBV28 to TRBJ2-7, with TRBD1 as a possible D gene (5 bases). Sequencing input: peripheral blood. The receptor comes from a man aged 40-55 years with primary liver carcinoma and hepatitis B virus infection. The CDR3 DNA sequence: TGTGCCAGCAGTTATGACAGTTACGAGCAGTACTTC. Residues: CASSYDSYEQYF.